Detailed here is one T cell receptor (beta chain). Trimming took 3 bases from V and 10 from J, leaving 25 bases between them. This CDR3 contains 18 residues. Germline assignment: CDR1 KGHSH and CDR2 LQKENI. The data were produced by immunoSEQ multiplex PCR, yet TCRdb's version contains in-frame clones alone and is incomplete. The sample carries tens of thousands of clones, more than 80% recorded once. This record comes from a study of blood T cell repertoires in COVID-19. J is TRBJ1-6 and V is TRBV18; D might be TRBD1 (6 bases). This TCR was sampled from a man aged 25 to 40 with acute or convalescent COVID-19. Source material: peripheral blood. In DNA form, the CDR3 reads TGTGCCAGCTCACCTAATACACACAGGGCCCGTTTTTTATCACCCCTCCACTTT. It translates to CASSPNTHRARFLSPLHF.